Sequencing of this TCR beta chain was carried out in a study of blood T cells in healthy people across ages. On the study more broadly: Template switching retrieved approximately one barcoded beta molecule for each two T cells.

The CDR3 loop spans 11 amino acids. Trimming stripped 6 bases from V and 6 bases from J, with 9 bases between. A second roughly 6 to 11 cycle PCR used barcoded and J-beta primers. The template-switch adaptor, which had 12 random nucleotides, put a tag on each cDNA molecule. Every individual sample yielded 2.5 million or more paired-end reads (each containing CDR3). MiXCR, applied by TCRdb to the 5' RACE reads, yields one record per CDR3 protein. The sample holds about 800,000 distinct CDR3 sequences; 20% to 25% are singletons and the top ten take around 3.6%. These sequences were also reported in another study, on T cells of mothers and their children.

The sequenced sample consisted of blood. The origin of this receptor is a boy younger than 18 in good health. The V and J genes are TRBV12-3 or TRBV12-4 and TRBJ2-7, with D tentatively TRBD1 or TRBD2 (5 bases each). In DNA, the CDR3 is TGTGCCAGCAGGGGGGATGGCGAGCAGTACTTC. Encoded protein: CASRGDGEQYF.